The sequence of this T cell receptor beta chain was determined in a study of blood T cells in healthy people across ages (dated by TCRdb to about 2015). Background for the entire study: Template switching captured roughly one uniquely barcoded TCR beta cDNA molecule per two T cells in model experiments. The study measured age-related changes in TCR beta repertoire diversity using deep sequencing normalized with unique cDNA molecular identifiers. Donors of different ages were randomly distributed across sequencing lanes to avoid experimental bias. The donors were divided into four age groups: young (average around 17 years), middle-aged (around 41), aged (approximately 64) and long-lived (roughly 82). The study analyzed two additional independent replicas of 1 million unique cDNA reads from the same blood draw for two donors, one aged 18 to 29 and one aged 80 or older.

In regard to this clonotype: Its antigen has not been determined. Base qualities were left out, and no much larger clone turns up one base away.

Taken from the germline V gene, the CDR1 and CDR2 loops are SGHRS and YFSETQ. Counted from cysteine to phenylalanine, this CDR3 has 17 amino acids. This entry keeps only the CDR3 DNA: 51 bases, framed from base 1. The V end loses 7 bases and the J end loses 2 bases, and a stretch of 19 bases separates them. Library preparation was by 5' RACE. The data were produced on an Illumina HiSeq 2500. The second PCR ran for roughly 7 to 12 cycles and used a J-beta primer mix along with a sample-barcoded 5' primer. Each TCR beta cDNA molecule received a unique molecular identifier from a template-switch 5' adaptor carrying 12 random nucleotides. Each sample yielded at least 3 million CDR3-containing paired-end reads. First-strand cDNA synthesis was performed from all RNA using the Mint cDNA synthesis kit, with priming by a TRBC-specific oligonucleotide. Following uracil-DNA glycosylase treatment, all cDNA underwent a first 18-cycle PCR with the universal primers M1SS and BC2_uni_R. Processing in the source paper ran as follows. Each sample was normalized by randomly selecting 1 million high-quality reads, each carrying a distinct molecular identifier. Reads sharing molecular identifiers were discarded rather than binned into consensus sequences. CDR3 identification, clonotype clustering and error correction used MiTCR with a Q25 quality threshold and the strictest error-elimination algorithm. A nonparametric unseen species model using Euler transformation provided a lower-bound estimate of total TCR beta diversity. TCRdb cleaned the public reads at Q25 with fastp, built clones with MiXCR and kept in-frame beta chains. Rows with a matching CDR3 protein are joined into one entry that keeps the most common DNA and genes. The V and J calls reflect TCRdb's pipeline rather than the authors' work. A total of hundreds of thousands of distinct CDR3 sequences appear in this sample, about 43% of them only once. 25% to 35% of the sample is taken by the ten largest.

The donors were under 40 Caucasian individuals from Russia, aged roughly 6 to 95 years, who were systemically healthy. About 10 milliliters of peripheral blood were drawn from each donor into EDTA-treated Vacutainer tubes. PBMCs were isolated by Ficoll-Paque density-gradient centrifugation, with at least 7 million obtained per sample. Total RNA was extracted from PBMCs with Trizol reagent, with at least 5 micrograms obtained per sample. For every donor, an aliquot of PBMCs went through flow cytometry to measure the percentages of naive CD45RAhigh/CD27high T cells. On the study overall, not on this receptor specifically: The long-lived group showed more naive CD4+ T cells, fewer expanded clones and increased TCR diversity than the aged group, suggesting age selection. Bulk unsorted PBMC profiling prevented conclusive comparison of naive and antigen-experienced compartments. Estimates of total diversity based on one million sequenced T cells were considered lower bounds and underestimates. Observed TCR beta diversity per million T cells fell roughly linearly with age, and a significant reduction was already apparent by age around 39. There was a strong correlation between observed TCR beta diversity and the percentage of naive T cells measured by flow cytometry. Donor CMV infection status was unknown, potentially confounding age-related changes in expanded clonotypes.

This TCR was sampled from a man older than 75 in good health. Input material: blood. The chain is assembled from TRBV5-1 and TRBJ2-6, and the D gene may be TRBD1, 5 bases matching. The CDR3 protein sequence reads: CASSRSGATPGANVLTF. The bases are TGCGCCAGCTCGAGGTCTGGGGCCACGCCTGGGGCCAACGTCCTGACTTTC.